Here is one T cell receptor beta chain with its context. This entry is derived from a study of cytomegalovirus exposure and HLA in healthy donors. Germline CDR1 and CDR2: LNHNV and YYDKDF (reference sequence). V was trimmed by 1 base and J by 2 bases, leaving 9 bases between them. CDR3 length: 15 amino acids. 13 Jbeta primers and 60 Vbeta primers were used for the PCR. Sequenced by immunoSEQ multiplex PCR; TCRdb stores in-frame clones only, minus some. Of under 200,000 clones in the sample, around 79% were seen once. This receptor was identified in a man in his late teens or twenties in good health and CMV-seronegative. The sequenced material came from PBMCs. The chain couples TRBV15 to TRBJ1-5; unclear D gene. This CDR3 is CATSRGREGNQPQHF. CDR3 in DNA: TGTGCCACCAGCAGAGGAAGGGAGGGCAATCAGCCCCAGCATTTT.